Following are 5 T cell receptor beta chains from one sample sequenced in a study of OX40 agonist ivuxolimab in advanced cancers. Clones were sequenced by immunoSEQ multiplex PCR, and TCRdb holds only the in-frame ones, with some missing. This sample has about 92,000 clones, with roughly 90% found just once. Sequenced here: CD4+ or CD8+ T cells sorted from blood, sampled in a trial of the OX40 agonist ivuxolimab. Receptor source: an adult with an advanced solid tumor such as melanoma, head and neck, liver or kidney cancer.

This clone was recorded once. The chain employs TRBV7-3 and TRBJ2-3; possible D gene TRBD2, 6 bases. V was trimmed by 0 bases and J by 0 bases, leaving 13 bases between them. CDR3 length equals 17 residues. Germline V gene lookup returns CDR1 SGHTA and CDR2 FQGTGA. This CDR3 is CASSLTQGRESTDTQYF. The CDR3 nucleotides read TGTGCCAGCAGCTTAACGCAAGGACGGGAGAGCACAGATACGCAGTATTTT.

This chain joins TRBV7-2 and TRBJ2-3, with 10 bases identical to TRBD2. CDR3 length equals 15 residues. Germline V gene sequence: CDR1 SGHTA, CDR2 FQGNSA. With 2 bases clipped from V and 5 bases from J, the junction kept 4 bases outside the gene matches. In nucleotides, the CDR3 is TGTGCCAGCAGCTTACGACTAGCGGGCAAAGATACGCAGTATTTT. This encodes CASSLRLAGKDTQYF.

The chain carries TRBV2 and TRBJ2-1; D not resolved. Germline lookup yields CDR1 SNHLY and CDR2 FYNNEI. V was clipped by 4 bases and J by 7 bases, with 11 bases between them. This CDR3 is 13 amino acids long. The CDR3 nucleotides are TGTGCCAGCAGTGCCGACTCCAATAATGAGCAGTTCTTC. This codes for CASSADSNNEQFF.

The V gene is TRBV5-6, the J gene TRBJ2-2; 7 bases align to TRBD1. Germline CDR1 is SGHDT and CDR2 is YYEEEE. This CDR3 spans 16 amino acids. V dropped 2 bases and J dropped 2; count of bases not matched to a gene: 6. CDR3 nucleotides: TGTGCCAGCAGCTTTACAGGGGCCCTAAACACCGGGGAGCTGTTTTTT. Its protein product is CASSFTGALNTGELFF.

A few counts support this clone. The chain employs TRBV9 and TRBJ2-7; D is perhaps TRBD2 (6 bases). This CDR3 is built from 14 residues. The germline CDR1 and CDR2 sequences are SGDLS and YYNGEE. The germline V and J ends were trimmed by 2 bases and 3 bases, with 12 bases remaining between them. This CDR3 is CASSVSGRIYEQYF. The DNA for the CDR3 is TGTGCCAGCAGCGTTAGCGGACGCATCTACGAGCAGTACTTC.